This paragraph covers one T cell receptor (beta chain) sequence. It has no known antigen specificity. Per-nucleotide qualities are absent, and no much larger clonotype sits a single base away. These data belong to a study of blood T cell repertoires in COVID-19 (TCRdb year 2020). Concerning the study at large: Samples from collaborators originated in the United States, Italy and Spain and spanned both the acute and convalescent phases of COVID-19. Where available, HLA class I and class II types were obtained from metadata supplied by the sample provider rather than from assay-based typing. A de-identified subject ID, COVID-19 status, age in years and sex were almost always included in the sample metadata. Deeply sampled blood TCRbeta repertoires from subjects exposed to, actively infected with, or recovered from COVID-19 were included in the dataset. The prospective study material was composed of cDNA or gDNA derived from T cells, B-cell-depleted T cells, or PBMCs. Samples were obtained from the ongoing ImmuneRACE study (first 160 participants) and from 1,200 or so subjects provided by 6 global collaborators. A freely available public database, intended as a resource for researchers studying the immune response to SARS-CoV-2, is where the repertoires were released. General conclusions and limits of the study: How much clinical and demographic metadata was included differed by source and by participant, and the metadata was provided uncurated.

Enrolling through a virtual design, the prospective study's participants ranged in age from about 18 to 89 years and lived across 20 to 25 United States geographic areas. To assign participants to cohorts, the prospective study relied on clinical history that participants themselves reported in a screening survey and a study questionnaire. ImmuneRACE Cohort 3 recovered participants were defined by two consecutive negative NP/OP PCR tests, healthcare professional clearance, or symptom resolution. In the prospective study, mobile phlebotomists collected whole blood, serum and a nasopharyngeal or oropharyngeal swab from each participant. Over a roughly 2-month period, participants in the prospective study had the option of providing additional blood draws and questionnaires. Before DNA extraction, blood samples from the prospective study were shipped at room temperature or frozen. The immunoSEQ Assay, a bias-controlled multiplex PCR, was used to amplify TCRbeta CDR3 regions from genomic DNA. The original pipeline was this. The number of nucleated cells in each sample was estimated by amplification of reference gene primers within the assay. To quantify the absolute abundance of each unique TCRbeta CDR3 rearrangement, sequence reads were collapsed and filtered. Productive Simpson clonality was computed per sample as the square root of Simpson's diversity index over productive rearrangements. The table comes from immuneACCESS by way of TCRdb, which keeps in-frame sequences with V and J called. Part of the clones is missing from these tables; in studies checked, under half for an unresolved V gene and the rest for unknown reasons. That table gives V, J and clone size, and the DNA gave D and trimming. This sample gives about 300,000 clones in total; under 90% of them show up just once. About 4.1% of the sample goes to the ten largest clones.

The junction shows trimming of 0 bases on V and 8 bases on J, and the gene matches do not reach 9 bases of it. Counted from cysteine to phenylalanine, this CDR3 has 16 amino acids. The retained sequence is limited to the CDR3, 48 bases, with the frame set at the first base. CDR1 and CDR2 were assigned from the germline V gene as SGDLS and YYNGEE. The rearranged chain carries TRBV9 and TRBJ1-4, with 8 bases in between that match TRBD1. This sequence originates from a man aged 25 to 40 who had recovered from COVID-19. Sequenced: PBMCs or T cells enriched from blood (not recorded which). In nucleotide form, the sequence is TGTGCCAGCAGCGTAGGCGCGGACAGGGTAGGGGAAAAACTGTTTTTT. Its protein product is CASSVGADRVGEKLFF.